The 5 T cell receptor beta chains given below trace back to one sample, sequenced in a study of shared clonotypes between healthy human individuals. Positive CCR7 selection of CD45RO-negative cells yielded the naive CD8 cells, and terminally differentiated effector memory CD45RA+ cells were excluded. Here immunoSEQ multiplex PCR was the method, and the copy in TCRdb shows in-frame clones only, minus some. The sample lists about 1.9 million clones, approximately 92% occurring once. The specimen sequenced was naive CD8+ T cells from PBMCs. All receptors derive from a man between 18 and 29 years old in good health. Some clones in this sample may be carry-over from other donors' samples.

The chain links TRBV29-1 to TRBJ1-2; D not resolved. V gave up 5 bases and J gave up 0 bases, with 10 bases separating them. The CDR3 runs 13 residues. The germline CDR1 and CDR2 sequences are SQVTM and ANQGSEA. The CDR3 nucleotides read TGCAGCGTTCTTGGGGAGACTAACTATGGCTACACCTTC. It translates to CSVLGETNYGYTF.

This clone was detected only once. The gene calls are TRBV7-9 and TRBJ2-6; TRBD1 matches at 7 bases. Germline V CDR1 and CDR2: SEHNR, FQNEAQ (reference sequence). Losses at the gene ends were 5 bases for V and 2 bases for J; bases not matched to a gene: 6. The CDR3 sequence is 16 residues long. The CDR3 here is CASSARTGAGANVLTF. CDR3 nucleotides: TGTGCCAGCAGCGCCCGTACAGGGGCTGGGGCCAACGTCCTGACTTTC.

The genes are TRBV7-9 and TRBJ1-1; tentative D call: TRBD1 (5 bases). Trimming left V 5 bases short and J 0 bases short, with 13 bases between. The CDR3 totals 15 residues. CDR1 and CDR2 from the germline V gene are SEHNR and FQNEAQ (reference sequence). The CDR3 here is CASSRKEDMNTEAFF. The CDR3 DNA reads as TGTGCCAGCAGCCGGAAGGAGGACATGAACACTGAAGCTTTCTTT.

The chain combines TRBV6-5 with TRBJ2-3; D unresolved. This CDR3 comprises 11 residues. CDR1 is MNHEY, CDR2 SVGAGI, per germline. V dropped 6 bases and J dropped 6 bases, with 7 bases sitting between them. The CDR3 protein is CASSYVDTQYF. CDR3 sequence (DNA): TGTGCCAGCAGCTATGTTGATACGCAGTATTTT.

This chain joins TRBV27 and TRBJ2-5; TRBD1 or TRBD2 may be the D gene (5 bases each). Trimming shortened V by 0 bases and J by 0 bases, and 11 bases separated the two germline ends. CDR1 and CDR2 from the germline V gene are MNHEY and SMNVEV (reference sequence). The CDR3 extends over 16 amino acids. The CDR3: CASSLSTAEHQETQYF. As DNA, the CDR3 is TGTGCCAGCAGTTTATCGACAGCGGAGCACCAAGAGACCCAGTACTTC.